The present T cell receptor beta chain was sequenced within a study of T cells in Graves' hyperthyroidism and ophthalmopathy. Researchers took RNA transcripts and amplified the TCR beta CDR3 regions from them. TCR CDR3 regions were first amplified by RT-PCR with HTBI primers. TCRdb fed the multiplex PCR reads into MiXCR, producing one record per CDR3 protein. The table shows 300,000 to 450,000 distinct CDR3 sequences, with more than 11% occurring only once. Over 18 months, lack of ophthalmopathy progression marked Graves' hyperthyroidism as stable. Hyperthyroidism was newly diagnosed in patients aged 18 to 65 (duration under 2 months). CDR1 MDHEN and CDR2 SYDVKM come from the germline V gene. The CDR3 loop spans 14 amino acids. Unmatched junction bases numbered 10, after V lost 8 bases and J lost 5 bases. The sample holds many counts of this clonotype.

V usage is TRBV28 and J usage is TRBJ2-5, with 8 bases identical to TRBD2. The clonotype was recovered from an older woman with Graves' hyperthyroidism. The sequenced sample consisted of blood. The CDR3 bases are TGTGCCAGCCGCACGGGGGGGATCGGGGAGACCCAGTACTTC. This encodes CASRTGGIGETQYF.